This TCR beta chain was profiled in a study of T cells after posttransplantation cyclophosphamide (dated by TCRdb to between 2015 and 2016). In terms of the full investigation: Using TRB sequencing, the study followed how the T cell repertoire rebuilt after myeloablative bone marrow transplantation with posttransplantation cyclophosphamide given as GVHD prophylaxis. Samples from some 33 PTCy-treated patients and 15 to 20 related bone marrow donors of those patients were subjected to antigen receptor sequencing. TRB sequencing was performed on blood from all 30 or so PTCy patients with 1-year posttransplant specimens. In 3 patients, up to roughly 3 additional blood samples taken between 2 and 5.2 years after transplant also underwent TRB sequencing, as did pretransplant blood from 4 patients. TRA and TRB clonality were tightly correlated in roughly ten samples, so subsequent TCR analyses focused on TRB only. Public TRB sequences were checked against a database of over 3,000 sequences associated with responses to pathogens, tumor antigens, self-antigens and alloantigens.

Details on this clone: No cognate antigen has been identified for it. The sample holds no much larger clone one base away, and base qualities are not on file.

TRB sequencing was run on genomic DNA with either the immunoSEQ assay at survey resolution or the hsTCRB kit. Regarding the original processing steps: The immunoSEQ software handled the initial read processing, while the LymphoSeq R package was used for the repertoire analyses. For each TRB dataset, clonality was calculated as 1 minus normalized Shannon entropy, and the Gini coefficient was computed as well. To infer phenotypes in unsorted samples, TRB sequences from sorted subsets of the recipient or donor were mapped onto unsorted samples from the same recipient. TCRdb re-hosts the immuneACCESS table, in-frame sequences only. Its copies lack some clones; in the studies checked, an unresolved V gene accounts for under half of them, and the cause for the rest is not known. V, J and clone size are taken as reported in that table, and D and trimming were inferred from the DNA itself. This sample holds roughly 9,900 clones; around 86% were observed only once. The biggest ten clones account for 27% of the sample.

Paper-wide results and their limitations: Across 45 patients, TRB clonality was highly associated with recipient CMV seropositivity and CMV reactivation, and PTCy diversity was similar to diversity in CNI/methotrexate controls. The TRB repertoires of T cells infiltrating skin or the GI tract showed only limited overlap with the TRB repertoires found in blood. Donor-recipient similarity was low at 1-2 months but rose over the first year, and later blood repertoires were often dominated by donor CD8+ memory clones.

The treatment or condition label on this specimen signifies: high-dose cyclophosphamide on days +3 and +4 as single-agent GVHD prophylaxis. Patients in the PTCy group got busulfan and fludarabine conditioning, a marrow graft from a related or unrelated donor, and cyclophosphamide on days +3 and +4. PTCy-treated patients came from a prospective multi-institutional clinical trial. Peripheral blood and bone marrow mononuclear cells were isolated by Ficoll-Hypaque density centrifugation and cryopreserved. FACS on a FACSAria II was used to sort CD4+ and CD8+ T cells, including the naive and memory subsets. V has 5 bases trimmed and J has 6 bases trimmed; junction bases matching no gene number 21. CDR1 and CDR2 are drawn from the germline V gene (reference sequence): LNHDA, SQIVND. The CDR3 numbers 18 residues from cysteine through phenylalanine. The kept DNA is CDR3 alone, 54 bases in frame from the first base.

The sequenced sample was CD4+ T cells sorted from PBMCs, obtained after allogeneic stem cell transplant with posttransplant cyclophosphamide. The receptor comes from a male patient aged 30 to 40 who received an allogeneic stem cell transplant from a related donor, was CMV-positive, and had acute GVHD only. Following transplantation, T cells from the graft donor may be among those present. Recombination linked TRBV19 to TRBJ2-7; 8 of the junction bases match TRBD1. The bases read TGTGCCAGTAGTGGGAAAGGGATCCGACAGGGGATCTTTGTCGAGCAGTACTTC. It specifies CASSGKGIRQGIFVEQYF.